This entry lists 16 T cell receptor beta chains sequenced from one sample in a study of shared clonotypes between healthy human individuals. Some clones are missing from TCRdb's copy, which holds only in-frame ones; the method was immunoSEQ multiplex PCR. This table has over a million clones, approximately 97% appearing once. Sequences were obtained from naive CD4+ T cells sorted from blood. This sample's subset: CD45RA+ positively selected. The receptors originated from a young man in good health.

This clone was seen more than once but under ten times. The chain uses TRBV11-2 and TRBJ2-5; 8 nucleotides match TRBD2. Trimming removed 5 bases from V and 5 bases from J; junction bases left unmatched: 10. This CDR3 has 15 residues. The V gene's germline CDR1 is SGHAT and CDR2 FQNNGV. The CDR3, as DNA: TGTGCCAGCAGCCAGGCGGGGGGTGCGGTGGAGACCCAGTACTTC. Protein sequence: CASSQAGGAVETQYF.

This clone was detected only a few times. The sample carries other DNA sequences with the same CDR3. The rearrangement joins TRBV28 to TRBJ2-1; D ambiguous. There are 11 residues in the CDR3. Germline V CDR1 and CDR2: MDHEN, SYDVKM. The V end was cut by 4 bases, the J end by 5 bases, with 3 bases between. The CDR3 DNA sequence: TGTGCCAGCAGTTCCAACAATGAGCAGTTCTTC. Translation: CASSSNNEQFF.

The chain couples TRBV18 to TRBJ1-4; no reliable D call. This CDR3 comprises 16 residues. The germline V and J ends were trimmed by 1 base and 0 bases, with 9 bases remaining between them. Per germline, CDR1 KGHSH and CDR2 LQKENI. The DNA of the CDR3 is TGTGCCAGCTCACCACTACAGCTGGCAACTAATGAAAAACTGTTTTTT. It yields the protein CASSPLQLATNEKLFF.

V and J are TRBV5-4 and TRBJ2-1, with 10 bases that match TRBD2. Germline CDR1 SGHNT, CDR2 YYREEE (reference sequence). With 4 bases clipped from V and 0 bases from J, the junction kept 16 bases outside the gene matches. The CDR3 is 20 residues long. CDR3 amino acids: CASSPTWTSGNPNSYNEQFF. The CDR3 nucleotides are TGTGCCAGCAGCCCAACCTGGACTAGCGGCAACCCGAACTCCTACAATGAGCAGTTCTTC. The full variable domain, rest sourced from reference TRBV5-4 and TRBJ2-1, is ETGVTQSPTHLIKTRGQQVTLRCSSQSGHNTVSWYQQALGQGPQFIFQYYREEENGRGNFPPRFSGLQFPNYSSELNVNALELDDSALYLCASSPTWTSGNPNSYNEQFFGPGTRLTVL.

The CDR3 DNA reads as TGTGCCAGCAACAGAGCTAACTATGGCTACACCTTC. Translation gives CASNRANYGYTF. This chain connects TRBV9 to TRBJ1-2; D gene uncertain. CDR1 SGDLS and CDR2 YYNGEE come from the germline V gene. This CDR3 has 12 amino acids. The V gene lost 6 bases and the J gene lost 0 bases, with 6 bases spanning the gap.

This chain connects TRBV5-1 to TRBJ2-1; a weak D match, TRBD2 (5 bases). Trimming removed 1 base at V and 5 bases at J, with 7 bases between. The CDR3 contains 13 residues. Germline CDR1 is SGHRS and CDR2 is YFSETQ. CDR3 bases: TGCGCCAGCAGCTTGAAGAGGGACAATGAGCAGTTCTTC. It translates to CASSLKRDNEQFF.

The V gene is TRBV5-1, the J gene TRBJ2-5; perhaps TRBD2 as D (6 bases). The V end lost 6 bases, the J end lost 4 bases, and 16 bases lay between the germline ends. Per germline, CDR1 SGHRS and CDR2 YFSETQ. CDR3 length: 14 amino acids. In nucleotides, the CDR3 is TGCGCCAGCAACCCCCGTAGTAGCGGAGAGACCCAGTACTTC. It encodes CASNPRSSGETQYF.

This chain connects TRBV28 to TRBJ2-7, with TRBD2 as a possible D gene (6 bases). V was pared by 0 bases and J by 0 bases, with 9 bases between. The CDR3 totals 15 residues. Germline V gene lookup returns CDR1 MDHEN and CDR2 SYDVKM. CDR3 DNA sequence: TGTGCCAGCAGTTTATGGGGGGGAAGCTCCTACGAGCAGTACTTC. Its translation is CASSLWGGSSYEQYF.

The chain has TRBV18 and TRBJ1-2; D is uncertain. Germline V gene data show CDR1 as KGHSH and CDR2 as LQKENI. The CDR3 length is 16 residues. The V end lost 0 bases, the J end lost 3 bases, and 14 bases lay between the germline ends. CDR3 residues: CASSPPRTTPDYGYTF. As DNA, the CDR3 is TGTGCCAGCTCACCACCACGGACCACTCCTGACTATGGCTACACCTTC.

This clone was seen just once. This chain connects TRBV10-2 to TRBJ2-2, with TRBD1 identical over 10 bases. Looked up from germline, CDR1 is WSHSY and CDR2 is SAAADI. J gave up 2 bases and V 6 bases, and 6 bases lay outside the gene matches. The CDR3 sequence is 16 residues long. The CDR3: CASRPRDRGNTGELFF. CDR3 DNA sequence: TGCGCCAGCAGACCTCGGGACAGGGGAAACACCGGGGAGCTGTTTTTT.

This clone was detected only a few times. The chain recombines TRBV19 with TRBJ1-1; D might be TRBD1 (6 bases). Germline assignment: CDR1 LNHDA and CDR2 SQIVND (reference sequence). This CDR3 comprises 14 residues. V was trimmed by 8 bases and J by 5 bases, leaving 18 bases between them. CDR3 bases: TGTGCCAGTGAGGAACCGGGGGCGCGGACTGAAGCTTTCTTT. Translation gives CASEEPGARTEAFF. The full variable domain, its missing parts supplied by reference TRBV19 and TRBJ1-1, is DGGITQSPKYLFRKEGQNVTLSCEQNLNHDAMYWYRQDPGQGLRLIYYSQIVNDFQKGDIAEGYSVSREKKESFPLTVTSAQKNPTAFYLCASEEPGARTEAFFGQGTRLTVV.

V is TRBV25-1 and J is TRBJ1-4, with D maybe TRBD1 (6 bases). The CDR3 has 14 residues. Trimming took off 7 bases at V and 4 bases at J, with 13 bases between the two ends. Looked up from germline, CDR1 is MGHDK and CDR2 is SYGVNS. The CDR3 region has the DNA TGTGCCAGCAACAAAGGGGGTATTAATGAAAAACTGTTTTTT. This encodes CASNKGGINEKLFF.

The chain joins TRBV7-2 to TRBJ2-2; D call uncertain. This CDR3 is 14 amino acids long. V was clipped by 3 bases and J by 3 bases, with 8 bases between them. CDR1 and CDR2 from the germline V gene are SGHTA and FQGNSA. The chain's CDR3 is CASSFVRDTGELFF. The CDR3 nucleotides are TGTGCCAGCAGCTTTGTCCGGGACACCGGGGAGCTGTTTTTT.

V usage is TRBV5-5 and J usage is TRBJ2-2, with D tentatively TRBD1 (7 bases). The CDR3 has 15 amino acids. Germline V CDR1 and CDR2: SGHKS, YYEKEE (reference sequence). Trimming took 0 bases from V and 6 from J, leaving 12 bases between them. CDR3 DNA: TGTGCCAGCAGCTTGGTAGGGGGCGGGGCCGGGGAGCTGTTTTTT. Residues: CASSLVGGGAGELFF.

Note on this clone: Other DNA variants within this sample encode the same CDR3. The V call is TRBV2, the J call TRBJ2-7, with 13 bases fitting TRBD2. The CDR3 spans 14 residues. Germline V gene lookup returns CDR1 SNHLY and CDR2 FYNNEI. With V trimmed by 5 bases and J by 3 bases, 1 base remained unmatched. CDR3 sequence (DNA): TGTGCCAGCAGTCGGACTAGCGGGAGCTACGAGCAGTACTTC. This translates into CASSRTSGSYEQYF.

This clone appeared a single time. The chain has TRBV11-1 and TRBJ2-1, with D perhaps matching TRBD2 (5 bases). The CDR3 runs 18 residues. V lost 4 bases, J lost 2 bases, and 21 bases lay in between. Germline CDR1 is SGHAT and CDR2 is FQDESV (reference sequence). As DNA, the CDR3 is TGTGCCAGCAGCTCTAGGGCCCTCCTAGACTATCCCTACAATGAGCAGTTCTTC. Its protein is CASSSRALLDYPYNEQFF.